This T cell receptor beta chain comes out of a study of shared clonotypes between healthy human individuals. Turning to the study itself: Donors were a couple of women and a few men aged 18 to 49.

CDR1 SNHLY and CDR2 FYNNEI come from the germline V gene. V lost 2 bases and J 8 bases, leaving 9 bases between the germline ends. The CDR3 extends over 13 amino acids. General study points: Estimated richness was generally greater in naive than memory subsets. The study sampled only blood, and tissue repertoires likely differ.

Profiled with immunoSEQ multiplex PCR; TCRdb holds only in-frame clones, not every one. The sample comprises roughly 2.2 million clones, roughly 92% of which are singletons, and approximately 0.41% rests with the top ten. A note on this clone: Its antigen is unidentified.

The sequenced material came from naive CD4+ T cells from PBMCs. Sample subset: CD45RA+ positively selected. The clonotype was recovered from a man younger than 35 in good health. Some clones in this sample may be carry-over from other donors' samples. This sequence joins TRBV2 and TRBJ2-2, with D unresolved. Written as DNA, the CDR3 is TGTGCCAGCAGTGAACCTGGCCGAGGGGAGCTGTTTTTT. Translation gives CASSEPGRGELFF.